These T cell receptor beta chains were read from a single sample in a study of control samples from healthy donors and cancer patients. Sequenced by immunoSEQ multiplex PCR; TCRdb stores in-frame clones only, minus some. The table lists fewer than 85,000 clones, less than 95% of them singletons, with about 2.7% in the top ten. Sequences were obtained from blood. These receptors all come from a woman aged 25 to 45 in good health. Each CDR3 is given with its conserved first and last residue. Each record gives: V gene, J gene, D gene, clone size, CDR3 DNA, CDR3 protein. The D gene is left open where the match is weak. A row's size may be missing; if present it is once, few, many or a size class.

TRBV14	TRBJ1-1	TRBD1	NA	TGTGCCAGCAGCAACCGACAGGGAAGCACTGAAGCTTTCTTT	CASSNRQGSTEAFF
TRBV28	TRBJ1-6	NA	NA	TGTGCCAGCAGTTCACCTAATTCACCCCTCCACTTT	CASSSPNSPLHF
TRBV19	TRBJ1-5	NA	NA	TGTGCCAGTAGTATGAACACCAATCAGCCCCAGCATTTT	CASSMNTNQPQHF
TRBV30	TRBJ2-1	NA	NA	TGTGCCTGGGGCGGGACTCCCTACAATGAGCAGTTCTTC	CAWGGTPYNEQFF
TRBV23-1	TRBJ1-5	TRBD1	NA	TGCGCCAGCAGTCACCCGGGACAGGGAAGACAGCCCCAGCATTTT	CASSHPGQGRQPQHF
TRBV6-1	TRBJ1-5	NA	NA	TGTGCCAGCAGTGAAGCAACGGGGGGCAATCAGCCCCAGCATTTT	CASSEATGGNQPQHF
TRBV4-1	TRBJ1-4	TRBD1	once	TGCGCCAGCAGCCAGGACAGGGTCTTTAATGAAAAACTGTTTTTT	CASSQDRVFNEKLFF
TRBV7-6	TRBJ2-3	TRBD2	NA	TGTGCCAGCAGAACCGGGACTAGCGGGGGGGCATTGGATACGCAGTATTTT	CASRTGTSGGALDTQYF
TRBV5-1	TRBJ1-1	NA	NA	TGCGCCAGCAGCACCCCAGGGAACACTGAAGCTTTCTTT	CASSTPGNTEAFF
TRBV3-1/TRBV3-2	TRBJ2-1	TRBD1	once	TGTGCCAGCAGCCAAGATGGGACAGGGGGCCATGAGCAGTTCTTC	CASSQDGTGGHEQFF
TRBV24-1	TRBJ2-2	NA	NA	TGTGCCACCAGTGACCATCGTGAAGGGGGGAACGGGGAGCTGTTTTTT	CATSDHREGGNGELFF
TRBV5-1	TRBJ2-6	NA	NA	TGCGCCAGCAGCTTCGCCGACTCTGGGGCCAACGTCCTGACTTTC	CASSFADSGANVLTF
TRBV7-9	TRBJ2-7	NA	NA	TGTGCCAGCAGCTTTGGCGGGGCGAACTCCTACGAGCAGTACTTC	CASSFGGANSYEQYF
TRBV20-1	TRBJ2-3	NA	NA	TGCAGTGCTCCGCGGACAGATACGCAGTATTTT	CSAPRTDTQYF
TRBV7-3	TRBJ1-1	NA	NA	TGTGCCAGCAGCTCCCAGGGTAGACGGACTGAAGCTTTCTTT	CASSSQGRRTEAFF
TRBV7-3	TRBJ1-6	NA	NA	TGTGCCAGCAGCGCCCGGCCGGATTCACCCCTCCACTTT	CASSARPDSPLHF
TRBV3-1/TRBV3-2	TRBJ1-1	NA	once	TGTGCCAGCAGCCAGGTGCAGGGTTTCACTGAAGCTTTCTTT	CASSQVQGFTEAFF
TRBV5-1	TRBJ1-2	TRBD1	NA	TGCGCCAGCAGCTCCGGACAGGGGGCTATCTATGGCTACACCTTC	CASSSGQGAIYGYTF
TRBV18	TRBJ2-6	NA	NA	TGTGCCAGCTCACTTGACTCAGCCTTCTCTGGGGCCAACGTCCTGACTTTC	CASSLDSAFSGANVLTF
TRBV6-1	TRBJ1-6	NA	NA	TGTGCCAGCACTGAACTAAGCTCCTATAATTCACCCCTCCACTTT	CASTELSSYNSPLHF
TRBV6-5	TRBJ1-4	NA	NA	TGTGCCACAACATCAGGGATTGGTGAAAAACTGTTTTTT	CATTSGIGEKLFF
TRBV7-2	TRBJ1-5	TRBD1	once	TGTGCCAGCAGCTCTCGGACAGGGCAAGGTCAGCCCCAGCATTTT	CASSSRTGQGQPQHF
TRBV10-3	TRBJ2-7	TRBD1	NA	TGTGCCTTACATCCCGCCGGGACAGGGGGAACAATCTACGAGCAGTACTTC	CALHPAGTGGTIYEQYF
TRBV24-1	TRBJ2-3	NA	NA	TGTGCCACCAGTGTCGGAAGCACAGATACGCAGTATTTT	CATSVGSTDTQYF
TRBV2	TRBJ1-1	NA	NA	TGTGCCAGCAGGAGTTCAGGGTTGAGACTCACTGAAGCTTTCTTT	CASRSSGLRLTEAFF
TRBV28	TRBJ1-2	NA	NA	TGTGCCAGCAGTTCCAGCCCAGGGAATGGCTACACCTTC	CASSSSPGNGYTF
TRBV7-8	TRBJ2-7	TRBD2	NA	TGTGCCAGCAGCTTAGCTAGCGGGGGCTCCTACGAGCAGTACTTC	CASSLASGGSYEQYF
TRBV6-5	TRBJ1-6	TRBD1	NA	TGTGCCAGCAGTTACGGGGGGACAGGCAGTTCACCCCTCCACTTT	CASSYGGTGSSPLHF
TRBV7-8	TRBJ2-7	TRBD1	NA	TGTGCCAGCGGAGGACAGGGCCGTGCCTACGAGCAGTACTTC	CASGGQGRAYEQYF
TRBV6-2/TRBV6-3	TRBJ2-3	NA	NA	TGTGCCAGCAGTTACTTCTTGGTCGGTGGGCAAAATACGCAGTATTTT	CASSYFLVGGQNTQYF
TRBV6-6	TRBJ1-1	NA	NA	TGTGCCAGCAGTTACATGCACGGACGGATGAACACTGAAGCTTTCTTT	CASSYMHGRMNTEAFF
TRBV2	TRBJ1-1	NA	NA	TGTGCCAGCAGTGTATCGGGGGTCACTGAAGCTTTCTTT	CASSVSGVTEAFF
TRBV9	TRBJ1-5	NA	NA	TGTGCCAGCAGCGTAGCCAGGGAGGGTCAGCCCCAGCATTTT	CASSVAREGQPQHF
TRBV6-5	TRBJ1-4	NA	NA	TGTGCCAGCAGTCCAATGACAGGTGGCAGGGAAAAACTGTTTTTT	CASSPMTGGREKLFF
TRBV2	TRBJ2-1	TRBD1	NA	TGTGCCAGCAGCCGATCGGCAGGGGGTTACAATGAGCAGTTCTTC	CASSRSAGGYNEQFF
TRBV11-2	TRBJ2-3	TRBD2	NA	TGTGCCAGCAGCTTACGGGGGGGCCGGGGCACAGATACGCAGTATTTT	CASSLRGGRGTDTQYF
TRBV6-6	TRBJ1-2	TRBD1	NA	TGTGCCAGCAGGGGGGGGACAGTAAATAACTATGGCTACACCTTC	CASRGGTVNNYGYTF
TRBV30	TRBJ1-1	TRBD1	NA	TGTGCCTGGAGTAAGACCGGGACAGGGAACACTGAAGCTTTCTTT	CAWSKTGTGNTEAFF
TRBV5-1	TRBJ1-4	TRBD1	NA	TGCGCCAGCACCTCTGACAGGGGGCTTGAAAAACTGTTTTTT	CASTSDRGLEKLFF